A single sample gave rise to the 4 T cell receptor beta chains below, sequenced in a study of T cell changes during pregnancy in multiple sclerosis. Clones were sequenced by immunoSEQ multiplex PCR, and TCRdb holds only the in-frame ones, with some missing. The table shows roughly 60,000 clones, with 80% to 95% occurring only once. The sample consisted of peripheral blood, taken in the second trimester of pregnancy. Receptors originate from a female donor with multiple sclerosis, enrolled in a pregnancy study.

The rearrangement uses TRBV5-1 and TRBJ2-3; possible D gene TRBD1, 6 bases. The CDR3 extends over 15 amino acids. V was pared by 4 bases and J by 4 bases, with 16 bases between. CDR1 and CDR2 from the germline V gene are SGHRS and YFSETQ. The CDR3 DNA is TGCGCCAGCAGCCCAGTAGGGGGAAGTGCAGATACGCAGTATTTT. This sequence encodes CASSPVGGSADTQYF.

This chain joins TRBV13 and TRBJ2-1; TRBD2 agrees at 15 bases. This CDR3 contains 20 residues. Trimming cost V 5 bases and J 0 bases; bases outside gene matches: 11. Germline V gives CDR1 PRHDT, CDR2 FYEKMQ (reference sequence). In nucleotides, the CDR3 is TGTGCCAGCAGCGCCGCTACTGGACTAGCGGGAGGGGGCTCCTACAATGAGCAGTTCTTC. Its translation is CASSAATGLAGGGSYNEQFF.

The rearrangement links TRBV19 to TRBJ2-7; 13 nucleotides align to TRBD2. After removal of 3 bases from V and 2 bases from J, the junction contained 4 bases not matched to a gene. The germline V gene has CDR1 LNHDA and CDR2 SQIVND (reference sequence). The CDR3 is 16 residues long. This CDR3 reads CASSMRTSGRAYEQYF. The CDR3 DNA follows: TGTGCCAGTAGTATGAGGACTAGCGGGAGAGCCTACGAGCAGTACTTC. The full variable domain, completed using reference TRBV19 and TRBJ2-7, is DGGITQSPKYLFRKEGQNVTLSCEQNLNHDAMYWYRQDPGQGLRLIYYSQIVNDFQKGDIAEGYSVSREKKESFPLTVTSAQKNPTAFYLCASSMRTSGRAYEQYFGPGTRLTVT.

The V and J genes are TRBV6-5 and TRBJ2-2, with D maybe TRBD1 (6 bases). The V end lost 0 bases, the J end lost 1 base, and 6 bases lay between the germline ends. The CDR3 length is 15 residues. The germline V gene encodes CDR1 MNHEY and CDR2 SVGAGI. CDR3 sequence: CASSYSTGNTGELFF. CDR3 in DNA: TGTGCCAGCAGTTACTCGACAGGGAACACCGGGGAGCTGTTTTTT.